A single sample gave rise to the 6 T cell receptor beta chains below, sequenced in a study of T cells in localized non-small cell lung cancer. Data came from immunoSEQ multiplex PCR; TCRdb stores just in-frame clones and leaves some out. There are about 2,800 clones in the sample; roughly a quarter occur only once, and approximately 10% lies in the top ten. The input for sequencing was lung tumor tissue, taken before any cancer treatment. The receptors stem from a female donor aged 60 or older with stage I lung adenocarcinoma.

The rearrangement joins TRBV2 to TRBJ2-2; 8 bases map to TRBD1. Losses at the gene ends were 5 bases for V and 1 base for J; bases not matched to a gene: 6. The germline V gene encodes CDR1 SNHLY and CDR2 FYNNEI. The CDR3 has 16 residues. CDR3 bases: TGTGCCAGCAGTCCCCGACAGGGGTTGAACACCGGGGAGCTGTTTTTT. This encodes CASSPRQGLNTGELFF.

V is TRBV5-1 and J is TRBJ1-2; D gene uncertain. This CDR3 comprises 14 residues. V was pared by 1 base and J by 1 base, with 8 bases between. The germline CDR1 and CDR2 sequences are SGHRS and YFSETQ. As DNA, the CDR3 is TGCGCCAGCAGCTTGAGTACCAATAACTATGGCTACACCTTC. Protein product: CASSLSTNNYGYTF.

The gene calls are TRBV9 and TRBJ2-1, with D hard to call. This CDR3 has 14 residues. CDR1 is SGDLS and CDR2 is YYNGEE in the germline V gene. V was shortened by 1 base and J by 5 bases, with 10 bases between the two germline ends. The CDR3 DNA is TGTGCCAGCAGCGTATCCCGACTGAACAATGAGCAGTTCTTC. Protein sequence: CASSVSRLNNEQFF.

The rearrangement links TRBV9 to TRBJ2-4; weak D call: TRBD2 (5 bases). Per germline, CDR1 SGDLS and CDR2 YYNGEE. V gave up 4 bases and J gave up 0 bases, with 11 bases separating them. The CDR3 totals 15 residues. As DNA, the CDR3 is TGTGCCAGCAGCTTAGAGGGATCAGCCAAAAACATTCAGTACTTC. Its protein product is CASSLEGSAKNIQYF.

J is TRBJ2-3 and V is TRBV5-1, with 8 bases aligning to TRBD2. The CDR3 spans 14 residues. Germline loops: CDR1 SGHRS, CDR2 YFSETQ. V dropped 2 bases and J dropped 7; count of bases not matched to a gene: 6. For the CDR3, the DNA is TGCGCCAGCAGCTTTGGACTAGCTAAAAATACGCAGTATTTT. It yields the protein CASSFGLAKNTQYF.

By sample fraction, this clone is medium-sized. This sequence joins TRBV6-8 and TRBJ2-2; D could derive from TRBD1 or TRBD2 (5 bases each). Trimming pared 0 bases from V and 3 bases from J, leaving 11 bases between. CDR1 is MNHGY and CDR2 is SAAAGT in the germline V gene. CDR3 length: 16 amino acids. The CDR3 DNA sequence: TGTGCCAGCAGTTACTCGAGGGGCAGCCACACCGGGGAGCTGTTTTTT. Protein product: CASSYSRGSHTGELFF.